This entry lists 28 T cell receptor beta chains sequenced from one sample in a study of shared clonotypes between healthy human individuals (dated by TCRdb to between 2020 and 2021). Libraries were constructed by the immunoSEQ multiplex PCR assay. TCRdb limited this immuneACCESS table to in-frame rearrangements with V and J called. A share of clones is missing; checked studies link under half to unresolved V genes, and the rest is unexplained. The sample yields about 380,000 clones; around 96% were counted once. The ten largest account for more than 0.3% of the sample. The sample taken for sequencing was memory CD8+ T cells sorted from blood. The sample's cell subset or site label is to be understood as: CD45RO+ cells pooled with CCR7-negative TemRA cells. The receptors were gathered from a man younger than 45 in good health.

The gene calls are TRBV25-1 and TRBJ2-1, with D perhaps being TRBD1 or TRBD2 (6 bases each). Germline V gives CDR1 MGHDK, CDR2 SYGVNS. V was clipped by 4 bases and J by 5 bases, with 18 bases between them. The CDR3 consists of 16 residues. CDR3 protein: CASSALERGAHNEQFF. In nucleotides, the CDR3 is TGTGCCAGCAGTGCACTAGAGAGGGGGGCGCACAATGAGCAGTTCTTC.

The gene calls are TRBV7-2 and TRBJ1-2, with a weak D call TRBD1 (6 bases). In germline, CDR1 is SGHTA, CDR2 FQGNSA. Trimming shortened V by 6 bases and J by 4 bases, and 24 bases separated the two germline ends. The CDR3 has 17 amino acids. CDR3 DNA: TGTGCCAGCAGTCACGGGTACAGCGTACAGGGAACCTATGGCTACACCTTC. This codes for CASSHGYSVQGTYGYTF.

V and J are TRBV5-4 and TRBJ2-1; unclear D gene. V was clipped by 4 bases and J by 2 bases, with 4 bases between them. The CDR3 consists of 12 residues. CDR1 and CDR2 (germline): SGHNT, YYREEE (reference sequence). The CDR3 protein is CASSAAYNEQFF. CDR3 coding DNA: TGTGCCAGCAGCGCGGCCTACAATGAGCAGTTCTTC.

The sample holds one count of this clone. The chain has TRBV27 and TRBJ2-7; 7 bases map to TRBD1. With V trimmed by 3 bases and J by 0 bases, 5 bases remained unmatched. The germline CDR1 and CDR2 sequences are MNHEY and SMNVEV (reference sequence). There are 15 residues in the CDR3. The CDR3 DNA reads TGTGCCAGCAGTTTTCGGCCAGGGGGCTCCTACGAGCAGTACTTC. Translating gives CASSFRPGGSYEQYF.

The chain uses TRBV13 and TRBJ2-2; 7 bases are a match to TRBD2. The CDR3 is 13 amino acids. From germline, CDR1 is PRHDT and CDR2 FYEKMQ (reference sequence). The V segment lost 5 bases and the J segment 6 bases; nucleotides outside the gene matches: 3. The CDR3 sequence is CASSPRGAGELFF. The CDR3 bases are TGTGCCAGCAGCCCACGGGGGGCCGGGGAGCTGTTTTTT.

This rearrangement joins TRBV18 to TRBJ1-1; no reliable D call. V was pared by 0 bases and J by 12 bases, with 17 bases between. The CDR3 totals 14 residues. Germline lookup yields CDR1 KGHSH and CDR2 LQKENI. CDR3 in DNA: TGTGCCAGCTCACCACCGGAAGGCACGAAGGTAACTTTCTTT. Amino acids: CASSPPEGTKVTFF.

V usage is TRBV5-8 and J usage is TRBJ2-3; TRBD2 might be the D (6 bases). The CDR3 spans 13 residues. Trimming removed 10 bases from V and 4 bases from J, with 16 bases in between. Germline CDR1 reads SGHTS; CDR2 reads YDEGEE. CDR3 protein: CAGKEGRADTQYF. CDR3 DNA sequence: TGTGCCGGAAAGGAGGGCCGGGCAGATACGCAGTATTTT.

This chain links TRBV5-1 with TRBJ2-7, with D maybe TRBD2 (5 bases). Between the trimmed V and J ends, which lost 5 bases and 3 bases, there was a span of 21 bases. CDR1 and CDR2 from the germline V gene are SGHRS and YFSETQ. The CDR3 covers 16 residues. CDR3: CASSRVYGGDHYEQYF. The CDR3 DNA is TGCGCCAGCAGTCGTGTTTATGGAGGAGATCACTACGAGCAGTACTTC.

V gene TRBV5-1 combines with J gene TRBJ1-5; D gene uncertain. This CDR3 spans 14 amino acids. CDR1 is SGHRS, CDR2 YFSETQ, per germline. V was pared by 9 bases and J by 2 bases, with 15 bases between. CDR3 sequence reads: CATPPWQGNQPQHF. CDR3 in DNA: TGCGCCACCCCCCCATGGCAGGGCAATCAGCCCCAGCATTTT.

In regard to this clone: The same CDR3 also results from other DNA sequences found in this sample. V usage is TRBV14 and J usage is TRBJ1-1; perhaps TRBD1 as D (5 bases). Per the germline V gene, CDR1 is SGHDN and CDR2 is FVKESK. Trimming cost V 3 bases and J 1 base, with 12 bases left between them. CDR3 length: 15 residues. CDR3 sequence: CASSHPPTANTEAFF. As DNA, the CDR3 is TGTGCCAGCAGCCATCCACCGACAGCGAACACTGAAGCTTTCTTT.

The chain recombines TRBV5-4 with TRBJ2-7, with a possible D match to TRBD2 (6 bases). The CDR3 runs to 14 residues. V was cut by 5 bases and J by 5 bases, with 17 bases left in between. Germline V CDR1 and CDR2: SGHNT, YYREEE (reference sequence). DNA for the CDR3: TGTGCCAGCAGTTTTTCCGGGAGTTTGAACGAGCAGTACTTC. The encoded protein is CASSFSGSLNEQYF.

The chain combines TRBV28 with TRBJ2-5; D perhaps matches TRBD1 (6 bases). Deletions cut 8 bases from V and 5 bases from J, with 18 bases between. The CDR3 is 14 residues long. Germline V gives CDR1 MDHEN, CDR2 SYDVKM. CDR3 sequence (DNA): TGTGCCAGCTGCGAACAGGGATGGGGGGAGACCCAGTACTTC. This codes for CASCEQGWGETQYF.

V is TRBV7-2 and J is TRBJ1-1; no reliable D call. Germline V gene data show CDR1 as SGHTA and CDR2 as FQGNSA. The CDR3 is 11 amino acids. V was pared by 0 bases and J by 11 bases, with 7 bases between. The CDR3 region is CASSLAWGAFF. In nucleotides, the CDR3 is TGTGCCAGCAGCTTAGCGTGGGGTGCTTTCTTT.

The chain has TRBV9 and TRBJ2-7; TRBD2 agrees at 8 bases. Germline values: CDR1 SGDLS, CDR2 YYNGEE. The CDR3 covers 16 residues. V was clipped by 3 bases and J by 2 bases; unmatched bases: 10. CDR3 sequence: CASSAPSGSPTYEQYF. In DNA form, the CDR3 reads TGTGCCAGCAGCGCACCCAGCGGGAGCCCCACCTACGAGCAGTACTTC.

V gene TRBV7-2 combines with J gene TRBJ1-6; D gene uncertain. V shed 5 bases and J shed 0 bases, with 8 bases lying between them. Looked up from germline, CDR1 is SGHTA and CDR2 is FQGNSA. CDR3 size: 15 residues. In nucleotides, the CDR3 is TGTGCCAGCAGCCCTGGGAGCTCCTATAATTCACCCCTCCACTTT. The encoded protein is CASSPGSSYNSPLHF.

The chain couples TRBV6-1 to TRBJ2-3, with D maybe TRBD1 (6 bases). The germline CDR1 and CDR2 sequences are MNHNS and SASEGT. The CDR3 extends over 14 amino acids. V was cut by 4 bases and J by 4 bases, with 12 bases left in between. For the CDR3, the DNA is TGTGCCAGCAGTGGTGGCAGGGGCTCAGATACGCAGTATTTT. Protein product: CASSGGRGSDTQYF.

V is TRBV6-1 and J is TRBJ1-2; D uncertain. CDR1 and CDR2 from the germline V gene are MNHNS and SASEGT. The ends were cut back, 7 bases at V and 4 bases at J, with 16 bases in the middle. The CDR3 length is 14 residues. This CDR3 is CASILHDTLYGYTF. The CDR3 nucleotides are TGTGCCAGCATCCTACACGATACTCTCTATGGCTACACCTTC.

The rearrangement joins TRBV14 to TRBJ1-3; the match to TRBD1 covers 7 bases. This CDR3 has 17 amino acids. The trim removed 7 bases at V and 1 base at J, leaving 13 bases unmatched. CDR1 SGHDN and CDR2 FVKESK come from the germline V gene. CDR3 in amino acids: CASTVPRDSLSGNTIYF. The CDR3 DNA reads as TGTGCCAGCACTGTGCCCCGGGACAGCTTATCTGGAAACACCATATATTTT.

This chain links TRBV10-3 with TRBJ2-7; no firm D call. The V end was cut by 0 bases, the J end by 4 bases, with 4 bases between. Germline V gives CDR1 ENHRY, CDR2 SYGVKD. This CDR3 is 12 amino acids long. CDR3 sequence reads: CAISESKYEQYF. The CDR3 DNA is TGTGCCATCAGTGAGTCTAAATACGAGCAGTACTTC.

The chain uses TRBV10-3 and TRBJ2-2; D is possibly TRBD2 (6 bases). The germline V gene encodes CDR1 ENHRY and CDR2 SYGVKD. The CDR3 covers 16 residues. With 4 bases removed from V and 4 bases from J, the gap between germline ends came to 16 bases. The chain's CDR3 is CAISGRTGAGTGELFF. CDR3 DNA: TGTGCCATCAGTGGCCGAACGGGAGCGGGCACCGGGGAGCTGTTTTTT.

The gene calls are TRBV5-1 and TRBJ1-2; 8 bases are shared with TRBD1. V gave up 4 bases and J gave up 8 bases; unmatched junction bases: 16. The CDR3 extends over 16 amino acids. Germline V gene data show CDR1 as SGHRS and CDR2 as YFSETQ. The CDR3 DNA reads as TGCGCCAGCAGCCTAGCGACTGGACAGGGCCTAGGGGGCTACACCTTC. Its translation is CASSLATGQGLGGYTF.

This clone was counted a few times. This chain connects TRBV7-2 to TRBJ2-7, with D unresolved. The germline V gene has CDR1 SGHTA and CDR2 FQGNSA. The CDR3 runs to 15 residues. V was shortened by 2 bases and J by 0 bases, with 11 bases between the two germline ends. The CDR3 here is CASSLSTDSSYEQYF. DNA of the CDR3: TGTGCCAGCAGCTTATCGACGGATAGCTCCTACGAGCAGTACTTC.

The genes are TRBV30 and TRBJ2-1; TRBD2 aligns across 9 bases. V lost 4 bases and J lost 9; bases outside the gene matches: 25. The CDR3 spans 19 residues. Looked up from germline, CDR1 is GTSNPN and CDR2 is SVGIG (reference sequence). CDR3 in DNA: TGTGCCTGGAACCAGGGGTTACCGGGTTGGCCTAGCGGGATTTTTGAGCAGTTCTTC. Residues: CAWNQGLPGWPSGIFEQFF.

The chain recombines TRBV20-1 with TRBJ2-7; D gene unclear. The CDR3 length is 11 residues. CDR1 is DFQATT and CDR2 is SNEGSKA in the germline V gene (reference sequence). V was clipped by 4 bases and J by 4 bases, with 8 bases between them. Written as DNA, the CDR3 is TGCAGTGCTATATTGGTGTACGAGCAGTACTTC. Encoded protein: CSAILVYEQYF.

The rearrangement uses TRBV7-9 and TRBJ2-5; 7 positions match TRBD2. Trimming took 1 base from V and 3 from J; bases not matched to a gene: 2. CDR1 SEHNR and CDR2 FQNEAQ come from the germline V gene (reference sequence). The CDR3 extends over 14 amino acids. DNA of the CDR3: TGTGCCAGCAGCTTAGTGGGAGGGGAAGAGACCCAGTACTTC. This translates into CASSLVGGEETQYF.

The V call is TRBV4-2, the J call TRBJ2-3; possibly TRBD2 for D (6 bases). V dropped 5 bases and J dropped 3 bases, with 15 bases sitting between them. Germline V gene data show CDR1 as LGHNA and CDR2 as YNFKEQ. The CDR3 totals 15 residues. CDR3 DNA sequence: TGTGCCAGCAGCGGCCAGACTAGTCGGACAGATACGCAGTATTTT. Its protein product is CASSGQTSRTDTQYF.

The chain couples TRBV27 to TRBJ2-3; TRBD2 aligns across 9 bases. Germline CDR1 and CDR2: MNHEY and SMNVEV (reference sequence). CDR3 length: 18 residues. The V segment lost 0 bases and the J segment 1 base; nucleotides outside the gene matches: 8. CDR3 residues: CASSLSITLAGRTDTQYF. CDR3 nucleotide sequence: TGTGCCAGCAGTTTATCCATTACCCTAGCGGGACGCACAGATACGCAGTATTTT.

The chain couples TRBV27 to TRBJ1-1, with D possibly matching TRBD1 (6 bases). Trimming shortened V by 5 bases and J by 7 bases, and 11 bases separated the two germline ends. CDR3 length equals 12 residues. The germline gives CDR1 MNHEY, CDR2 SMNVEV (reference sequence). DNA of the CDR3: TGTGCCAGCAGTCCGCGGGGGCGTGAAGCTTTCTTT. Its protein product is CASSPRGREAFF.